This TCR beta chain came from a study of blood T cell repertoires in COVID-19. TCRdb's copy holds only in-frame clones and misses some; the assay was immunoSEQ multiplex PCR. The data hold 110,000 to 150,000 clones, with roughly 84% observed a single time. Trimming left V 4 bases short and J 7 bases short, with 17 bases between. CDR1 is SGHRS, CDR2 YFSETQ, per germline. The CDR3 length is 14 residues. This clone was found a few times. Material for sequencing was peripheral blood. The source is a man aged 55 to 70 with active or convalescent COVID-19. V and J are TRBV5-1 and TRBJ1-1; tentatively, D is TRBD1 (6 bases). CDR3 sequence: CASSLNRASSEAFF. The CDR3 bases are TGCGCCAGCAGCCTGAACAGGGCGTCAAGTGAAGCTTTCTTT.